These 12 T cell receptor beta chains were sequenced from one sample in a study of T cell repertoires in cytomegalovirus infection. TCRdb ran MiXCR on the reads and lists one entry per CDR3 protein. Of fewer than 300,000 distinct CDR3 sequences in the sample, roughly 25% were seen once. Sequenced sample: PBMCs. These receptors all come from a human donor in good health (CMV status not recorded). Some clones in this sample may be carry-over from other donors' samples.

CDR3 in DNA: TGTGCCACCAGCAGAGATAGGGACGGTGGAGAGCAGTACTTC. Its translation is CATSRDRDGGEQYF. This sequence joins TRBV15 and TRBJ2-7, with D perhaps TRBD1 or TRBD2 (5 bases each). The germline CDR1 and CDR2 sequences are LNHNV and YYDKDF (reference sequence). The CDR3 runs 14 residues. V lost 0 bases, J lost 7 bases, and 13 bases lay in between.

This clonotype was observed at least ten times. The CDR3 region has the DNA TGTGCCAGCAGCAAGTGGGTGGTGAACACCGGGGAGCTGTTTTTT. Amino acid sequence: CASSKWVVNTGELFF. The J gene is TRBJ2-2, the V gene TRBV7-2; D is undetermined. The CDR3 length is 15 residues. V was pared by 5 bases and J by 1 base, with 11 bases between. Germline-derived CDR1 and CDR2 are SGHTA and FQGNSA.

This clonotype came up a few times. This rearrangement joins TRBV11-3 to TRBJ1-1, with D possibly being TRBD1 (5 bases). Germline V CDR1 and CDR2: SGHNT, YENEEA. Trimming left V 5 bases short and J 8 bases short, with 21 bases between. This CDR3 has 15 amino acids. Here the CDR3 reads CASSPPRGRKGEAFF. DNA of the CDR3: TGTGCCAGCAGCCCCCCCCGGGGACGTAAAGGGGAAGCTTTCTTT.

There are many counts of this clonotype. The V gene is TRBV12-3 or TRBV12-4, the J gene TRBJ2-1; D may be TRBD1 or TRBD2 (7 bases each). This CDR3 has 15 residues. V was pared by 7 bases and J by 2 bases, with 15 bases between. The CDR3 DNA reads as TGTGCCAGCACGCTCAGGGGGAGGGCCTACAATGAGCAGTTCTTC. It is translated as CASTLRGRAYNEQFF.

This rearrangement joins TRBV11-2 to TRBJ2-5, with TRBD1 identical over 8 bases. CDR3 length: 16 residues. CDR1 and CDR2 (germline): SGHAT, FQNNGV. After removal of 1 base from V and 3 bases from J, the junction contained 7 bases not matched to a gene. The CDR3 DNA sequence: TGTGCCAGCAGCTTAGGGCGACAGGGGCCCAAAGAGACCCAGTACTTC. Translating it yields CASSLGRQGPKETQYF.

Many counts were recorded for this clonotype. In nucleotides, the CDR3 is TGTGCCAGCAGCGGGGGACAGGGGATTTTTCAGCCCCAGCATTTT. This sequence encodes CASSGGQGIFQPQHF. The V and J genes are TRBV7-2 and TRBJ1-5; TRBD1 matches 10 bases. The V and J ends lost 5 bases and 6 bases, in that order; junction bases with no gene match: 7. CDR1 is SGHTA, CDR2 FQGNSA, per germline. The CDR3 length is 15 residues.

This rearrangement joins TRBV7-6 to TRBJ2-1; D remains unclear. Germline CDR1 is SGHVS and CDR2 is FNYEAQ. Trimming stripped 4 bases from V and 9 bases from J, with 7 bases between. The CDR3 spans 11 residues. For the CDR3, the DNA is TGTGCCAGCAGCTCGTTTGGTGAGCAGTTCTTC. Amino acid sequence: CASSSFGEQFF.

This clonotype showed up just a few times. CDR3 in amino acids: CASSFSLAYNEQFF. The CDR3 DNA reads TGTGCCAGCAGTTTCTCGCTAGCATACAATGAGCAGTTCTTC. The chain uses TRBV11-2 and TRBJ2-1, with TRBD2 as a possible D gene (5 bases). V was shortened by 6 bases and J by 4 bases, with 13 bases between the two germline ends. CDR1 is SGHAT and CDR2 is FQNNGV in the germline V gene. This CDR3 spans 14 amino acids.

The V call is TRBV7-2, the J call TRBJ1-1; D remains unclear. This CDR3 has 14 residues. Between the trimmed V and J ends, which lost 5 bases and 2 bases, there was a span of 12 bases. CDR1 is SGHTA and CDR2 is FQGNSA in the germline V gene. CDR3 bases: TGTGCCAGCAGCCCGCTCATCTCAAACACTGAAGCTTTCTTT. Protein: CASSPLISNTEAFF.

CDR3 in DNA: TGTGCCAGCAGACAGGGACTAGCACTCTACGAGCAGTACTTC. This translates into CASRQGLALYEQYF. The chain recombines TRBV6-5 with TRBJ2-7, with 9 bases aligning to TRBD2. CDR1 and CDR2 (germline): MNHEY, SVGAGI. The CDR3 covers 14 residues. V lost 6 bases to trimming and J lost 3 bases; unmatched junction nucleotides: 6.

The chain links TRBV4-1 to TRBJ1-1, with 7 bases fitting TRBD1. This CDR3 has 17 amino acids. CDR1 and CDR2 (germline): MGHRA, YSYEKL. Trimming cost V 4 bases and J 5 bases; bases outside gene matches: 16. The CDR3 coding sequence is TGCGCCAGCAGCCTCAACCCAGGGGGGGGGCAAGGAACTGAAGCTTTCTTT. Encoded protein: CASSLNPGGGQGTEAFF.

This clonotype was seen a handful of times. The CDR3 coding sequence is TGTGCCAGCCTCGGGACTAGCGGGGGAGGCTACTACGAGCAGTACTTC. This gives the protein CASLGTSGGGYYEQYF. This chain links TRBV28 with TRBJ2-7; 14 nucleotides line up with TRBD2. The CDR3 spans 16 residues. V lost 8 bases to trimming and J lost 3 bases; unmatched junction nucleotides: 9. Germline values: CDR1 MDHEN, CDR2 SYDVKM.